This T cell receptor beta chain was profiled in a study of blood T cell repertoires in COVID-19. Looking at the study overall: The origin of the acute and convalescent COVID-19 samples was the United States, Italy and Spain. Sources were T cells, B-cell-depleted T cells, or PBMCs; the material itself was cDNA or gDNA.

The CDR3 has 14 amino acids. Per the germline V gene, CDR1 is SGHTA and CDR2 is FQGNSA. Unmatched junction bases numbered 7, after V lost 11 bases and J lost 2 bases. Original handling: Estimates of nucleated cell counts were drawn from the amplification of reference gene primers. Assay: immunoSEQ multiplex PCR; the TCRdb copy retains only in-frame clones and omits some. The DNA was the basis for D and trimming; V, J and clone size are from that table. The sample holds 250,000 to 300,000 clones, around 86% seen once. Source material: peripheral blood. This chain links TRBV7-2 with TRBJ2-2; 8 bases are a match to TRBD2. The clonotype comes from a woman aged 35 to 49 who had recovered from COVID-19. CDR3 residues: CAGSGGPNTGELFF. The DNA for the CDR3 is TGTGCCGGGAGCGGGGGACCTAACACCGGGGAGCTGTTTTTT.